These T cell receptor beta chains were read from a single sample in a study of blood T cell repertoires in COVID-19. Sequencing was performed with immunoSEQ multiplex PCR; in TCRdb, only in-frame clones are kept and a portion is missing. Altogether some 270,000 clones are present, roughly 89% being singletons, with the ten largest covering 1.5% to 2%. Material for sequencing was PBMCs or T cells enriched from blood (not recorded which). These TCRs come from a woman in her forties who had recovered from COVID-19. Each CDR3 is given with its conserved first and last residue. A D gene is named only where the DNA matches it firmly. The size field is filled for only some rows; it gives once, few, many or a size class.

d_call j_call clone_size cdr3_length v_call cdr3_aa cdr3_nt
TRBD1 TRBJ1-3 NA 11 TRBV5-7 CASSDTGTVNF TGTGCCAGCAGCGATACCGGGACAGTTAATTTT
NA TRBJ1-2 NA 13 TRBV6-6 CASYPSSGNGYTF TGTGCCAGCTACCCCTCTTCCGGGAATGGCTACACCTTC
TRBD1 TRBJ1-2 NA 14 TRBV6-5 CASRPDRGIYGYTF TGTGCCAGCAGGCCGGACAGGGGGATCTATGGCTACACCTTC
TRBD2 TRBJ2-6 NA 18 TRBV18 CASSPLAGRKTGANVLTF TGTGCCAGCTCACCCCTTGCCGGGAGGAAGACTGGGGCCAACGTCCTGACTTTC
NA TRBJ1-6 NA 15 TRBV19 CASNMGWQGGTPLHF TGTGCCAGTAACATGGGCTGGCAGGGAGGAACACCCCTCCACTTT
NA TRBJ1-2 NA 13 TRBV6-2/TRBV6-3 CASSPQKVYGYTF TGTGCCAGCAGCCCTCAGAAAGTCTATGGCTACACCTTC
TRBD1 TRBJ1-2 NA 16 TRBV18 CASSPNRGAPNYGYTF TGTGCCAGCTCACCTAACAGGGGCGCACCTAACTATGGCTACACCTTC
NA TRBJ1-1 NA 15 TRBV6-5 CASSYDRGTNTEAFF TGTGCCAGCAGTTACGATCGGGGGACGAACACTGAAGCTTTCTTT
NA TRBJ2-7 NA 15 TRBV5-5 CASSWNPKQIYEQYF TGTGCCAGCAGCTGGAACCCTAAACAGATCTACGAGCAGTACTTC
NA TRBJ1-1 NA 17 TRBV4-3 CASSQDWSSLPNTEAFF TGCGCCAGCAGCCAAGATTGGAGCAGCCTTCCCAACACTGAAGCTTTCTTT
TRBD2 TRBJ2-7 NA 15 TRBV7-2 CASRQLAGVSGEQYF TGTGCCAGCCGCCAACTAGCGGGAGTATCAGGGGAGCAGTACTTC
NA TRBJ2-1 NA 14 TRBV4-1 CASSPRSPGHEQFF TGCGCCAGCAGCCCTCGATCCCCCGGTCATGAGCAGTTCTTC
NA TRBJ2-5 NA 13 TRBV5-1 CASSLGASETQYF TGCGCCAGCAGCTTGGGGGCCTCAGAGACCCAGTACTTC
TRBD1 TRBJ1-1 NA 14 TRBV30 CAWIGGPVNTEAFF TGTGCCTGGATAGGGGGCCCGGTGAACACTGAAGCTTTCTTT
NA TRBJ1-5 NA 16 TRBV7-2 CASSLVGGGGNQPQHF TGTGCCAGCAGCTTAGTTGGGGGGGGAGGCAATCAGCCCCAGCATTTT
NA TRBJ1-1 NA 12 TRBV7-9 CASNLGGTEAFF TGTGCCAGCAATTTAGGGGGCACTGAAGCTTTCTTT
TRBD1 TRBJ1-2 once 15 TRBV19 CASSPLRDRAYGYTF TGTGCCAGTAGTCCTTTACGGGACAGGGCCTATGGCTACACCTTC
NA TRBJ1-2 NA 13 TRBV12-3/TRBV12-4 CASSRQGQNGYTF TGTGCCAGCAGTCGACAAGGCCAGAATGGCTACACCTTC
TRBD2 TRBJ2-4 once 16 TRBV27 CASSLAGGGAKNIQYF TGTGCCAGCAGTTTAGCGGGGGGTGGAGCCAAAAACATTCAGTACTTC
TRBD1 TRBJ1-5 NA 14 TRBV7-2 CASSPGTGGQPQHF TGTGCCAGCAGCCCCGGGACAGGCGGCCAGCCCCAGCATTTT
TRBD2 TRBJ2-2 NA 21 TRBV28 CASSLGFLGLAGGRDTGELFF TGTGCCAGCAGTTTGGGCTTTTTGGGACTAGCGGGAGGGCGTGACACCGGGGAGCTGTTTTTT
NA TRBJ1-2 NA 17 TRBV5-1 CASSLAPGGAPNYGYTF TGCGCCAGCAGCTTGGCCCCGGGGGGGGCGCCCAACTATGGCTACACCTTC
TRBD1 TRBJ1-3 NA 14 TRBV2 CASSWDRSGNTIYF TGTGCCAGCAGTTGGGACAGGTCTGGAAACACCATATATTTT
TRBD1 TRBJ1-4 NA 14 TRBV18 CASSPPGQPEKLFF TGTGCCAGCTCACCACCGGGACAGCCTGAAAAACTGTTTTTT
TRBD2 TRBJ2-5 once 13 TRBV5-1 CASSLVLAETQYF TGCGCCAGCAGCTTGGTACTAGCGGAGACCCAGTACTTC
TRBD1 TRBJ2-2 NA 16 TRBV5-6 CASSLGPDRVPGELFF TGTGCCAGCAGCTTGGGCCCTGACAGGGTACCCGGGGAGCTGTTTTTT